The 6 T cell receptor beta chains in this list originate from one sample, sequenced in a study of blood T cell repertoires in COVID-19. Some clones are missing from TCRdb's copy, which holds only in-frame ones; the method was immunoSEQ multiplex PCR. The sample lists about 64,000 clones; around 83% were seen once. Material for sequencing was peripheral blood. These receptors all stem from a woman aged 60-75 years with acute or convalescent COVID-19.

Of note for this clone: Other DNA sequences in the same sample also yield this CDR3. The genes are TRBV6-1 and TRBJ1-1, with D perhaps TRBD1 (5 bases). The germline V gene encodes CDR1 MNHNS and CDR2 SASEGT. Trimming stripped 0 bases from V and 6 bases from J, with 11 bases between. The length of the CDR3 is 14 residues. The CDR3 sequence: CASSEAQGGAEAFF. The CDR3 bases are TGTGCCAGCAGTGAAGCCCAGGGTGGGGCTGAAGCTTTCTTT.

The chain links TRBV3-1 (or the pseudogene TRBV3-2) to TRBJ2-7; weak D call: TRBD2 (7 bases). In germline, CDR1 is LGHDT, CDR2 YNNKEL (reference sequence). V gave up 0 bases and J gave up 2 bases, with 20 bases separating them. CDR3 length equals 18 residues. The CDR3 nucleotides read TGTGCCAGCAGCCAAGAGTGGTCCCCCGGGGGGCTGACCTACGAGCAGTACTTC. It yields the protein CASSQEWSPGGLTYEQYF.

The gene calls are TRBV7-9 and TRBJ1-2; possibly TRBD1 for D (6 bases). The CDR3 runs 16 residues. The germline V and J ends were trimmed by 7 bases and 7 bases, with 25 bases remaining between them. The germline V gene has CDR1 SEHNR and CDR2 FQNEAQ (reference sequence). For the CDR3, the DNA is TGTGCCAGCACCACGGGGGGCAGAGTGAGTTGGGGTGGCTACACCTTC. It codes for CASTTGGRVSWGGYTF. The full variable domain, rest sourced from reference TRBV7-9 and TRBJ1-2, is DTGVSQNPRHKITKRGQNVTFRCDPISEHNRLYWYRQTLGQGPEFLTYFQNEAQLEKSRLLSDRFSAERPKGSFSTLEIQRTEQGDSAMYLCASTTGGRVSWGGYTFGSGTRLTVV.

This clone has a single count. The J gene is TRBJ1-1, the V gene TRBV10-1; 9 bases align to TRBD1. This CDR3 spans 17 amino acids. V trimming: 3 bases; J trimming: 5 bases; junction bases outside the gene matches: 13. Germline V lookup: CDR1 WNHNN, CDR2 SYGVQD (reference sequence). The CDR3 DNA follows: TGCGCCAGCAGTGATGGGAAGGGACAGGGAAGTAGAACTGAAGCTTTCTTT. Residues: CASSDGKGQGSRTEAFF.

V gene TRBV27 combines with J gene TRBJ1-2, with a possible D match to TRBD1 (5 bases). CDR1 is MNHEY and CDR2 is SMNVEV in the germline V gene (reference sequence). The V gene lost 6 bases and the J gene lost 5 bases, with 13 bases spanning the gap. The CDR3 contains 13 residues. This chain's CDR3 is CASSPGGAYGYTF. The CDR3 DNA reads as TGTGCCAGCAGCCCAGGAGGGGCTTATGGCTACACCTTC.

By share, this clone ranks as medium-sized. The gene calls are TRBV2 and TRBJ1-2; weak D call: TRBD1 (6 bases). The V gene lost 5 bases and the J gene lost 5 bases, with 15 bases spanning the gap. The CDR3 covers 14 residues. CDR1 and CDR2 from the germline V gene are SNHLY and FYNNEI. The CDR3 sequence: CASSLQGVEYGYTF. CDR3 nucleotides: TGTGCCAGCAGTTTACAGGGAGTAGAGTATGGCTACACCTTC.